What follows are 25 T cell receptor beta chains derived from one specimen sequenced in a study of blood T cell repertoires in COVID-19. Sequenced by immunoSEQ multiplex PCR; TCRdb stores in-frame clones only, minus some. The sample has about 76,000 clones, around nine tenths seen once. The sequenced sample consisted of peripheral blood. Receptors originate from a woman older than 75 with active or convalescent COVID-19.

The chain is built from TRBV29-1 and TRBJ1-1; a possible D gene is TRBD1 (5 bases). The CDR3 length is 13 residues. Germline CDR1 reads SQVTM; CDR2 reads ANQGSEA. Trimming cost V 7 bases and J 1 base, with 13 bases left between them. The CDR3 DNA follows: TGCAGCGAAGCGGGGGGACCGAACACTGAAGCTTTCTTT. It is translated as CSEAGGPNTEAFF.

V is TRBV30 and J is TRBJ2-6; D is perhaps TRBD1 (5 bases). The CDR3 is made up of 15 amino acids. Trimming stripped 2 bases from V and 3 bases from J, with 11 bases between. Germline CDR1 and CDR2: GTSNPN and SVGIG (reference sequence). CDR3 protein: CAWSLGVNGANVLTF. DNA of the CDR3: TGTGCCTGGAGTCTAGGGGTTAATGGGGCCAACGTCCTGACTTTC.

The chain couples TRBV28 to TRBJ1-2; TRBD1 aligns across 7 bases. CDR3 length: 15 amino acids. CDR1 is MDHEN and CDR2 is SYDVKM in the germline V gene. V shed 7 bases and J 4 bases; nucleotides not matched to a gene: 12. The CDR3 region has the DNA TGTGCCAGCAACCCCGGGACAGCGCGCGCCTATGGCTACACCTTC. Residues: CASNPGTARAYGYTF.

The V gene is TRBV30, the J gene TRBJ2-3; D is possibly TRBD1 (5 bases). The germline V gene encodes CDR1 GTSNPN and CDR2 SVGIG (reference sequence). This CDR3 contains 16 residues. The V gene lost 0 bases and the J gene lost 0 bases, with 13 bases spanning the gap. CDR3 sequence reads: CAWSVVQARSTDTQYF. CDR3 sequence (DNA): TGTGCCTGGAGTGTAGTACAGGCCAGGAGCACAGATACGCAGTATTTT.

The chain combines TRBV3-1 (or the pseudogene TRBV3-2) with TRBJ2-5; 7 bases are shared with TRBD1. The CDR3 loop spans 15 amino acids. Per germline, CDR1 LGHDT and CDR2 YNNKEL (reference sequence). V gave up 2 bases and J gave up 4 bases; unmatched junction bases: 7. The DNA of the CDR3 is TGTGCCAGCAGCCAACTGACAGGGCACGGAGAGACCCAGTACTTC. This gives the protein CASSQLTGHGETQYF.

CDR3 sequence (DNA): TGTGCCAGCAGCCCGGGACTAGCGGTTTACAATGAGCAGTTCTTC. Encoded protein: CASSPGLAVYNEQFF. The genes are TRBV3-1 (or the pseudogene TRBV3-2) and TRBJ2-1; 11 bases line up with TRBD2. The CDR3 has 15 amino acids. Germline V gene lookup returns CDR1 LGHDT and CDR2 YNNKEL (reference sequence). With V trimmed by 4 bases and J by 4 bases, 3 bases remained unmatched.

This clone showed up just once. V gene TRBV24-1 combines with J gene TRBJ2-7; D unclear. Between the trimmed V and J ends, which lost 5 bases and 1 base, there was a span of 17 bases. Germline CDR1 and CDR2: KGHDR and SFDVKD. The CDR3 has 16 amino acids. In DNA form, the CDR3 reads TGTGCCACCAGTGTTGATAGCCAGAGGCCTTCCTACGAGCAGTACTTC. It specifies CATSVDSQRPSYEQYF.

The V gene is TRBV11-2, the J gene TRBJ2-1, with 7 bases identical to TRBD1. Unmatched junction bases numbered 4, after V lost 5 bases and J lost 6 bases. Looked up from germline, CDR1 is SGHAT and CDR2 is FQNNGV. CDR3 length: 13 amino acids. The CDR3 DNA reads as TGTGCCAGCAGCCAGGACAGGAGCAATGAGCAGTTCTTC. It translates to CASSQDRSNEQFF.

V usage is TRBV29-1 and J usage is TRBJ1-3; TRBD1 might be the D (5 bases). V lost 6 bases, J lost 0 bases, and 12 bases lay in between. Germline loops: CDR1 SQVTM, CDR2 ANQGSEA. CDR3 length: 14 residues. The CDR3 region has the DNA TGCAGCGTGGAGACAGCTAACTCTGGAAACACCATATATTTT. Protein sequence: CSVETANSGNTIYF.

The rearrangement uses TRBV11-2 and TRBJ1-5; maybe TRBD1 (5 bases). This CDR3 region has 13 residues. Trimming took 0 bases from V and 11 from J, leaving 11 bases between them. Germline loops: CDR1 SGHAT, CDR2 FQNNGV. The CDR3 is CASSLDLTGAQHF. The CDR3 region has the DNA TGTGCCAGCAGCTTAGATCTTACAGGCGCCCAGCATTTT.

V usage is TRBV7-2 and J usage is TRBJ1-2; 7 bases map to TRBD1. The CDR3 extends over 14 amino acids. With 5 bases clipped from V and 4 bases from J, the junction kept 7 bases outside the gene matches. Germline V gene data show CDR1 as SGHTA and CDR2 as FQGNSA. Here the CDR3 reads CASSPETGRYGYTF. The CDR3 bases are TGTGCCAGCAGCCCAGAGACAGGGCGCTATGGCTACACCTTC.

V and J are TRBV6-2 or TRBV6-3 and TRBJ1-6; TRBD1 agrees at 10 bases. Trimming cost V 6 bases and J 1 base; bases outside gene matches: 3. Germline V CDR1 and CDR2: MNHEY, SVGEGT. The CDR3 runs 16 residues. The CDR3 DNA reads TGTGCCAGCAGCAGACAGGGGGCATCCTATAATTCACCCCTCCACTTT. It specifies CASSRQGASYNSPLHF.

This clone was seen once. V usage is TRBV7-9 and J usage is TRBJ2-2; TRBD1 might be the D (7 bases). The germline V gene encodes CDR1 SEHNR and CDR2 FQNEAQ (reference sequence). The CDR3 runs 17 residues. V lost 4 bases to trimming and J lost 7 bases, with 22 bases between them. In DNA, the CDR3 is TGTGCCAGCAGCTCCCGCGAGGAGGGGGCGCGAGTCGGGGAGCTGTTTTTT. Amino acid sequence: CASSSREEGARVGELFF. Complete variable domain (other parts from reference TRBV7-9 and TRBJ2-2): DTGVSQNPRHKITKRGQNVTFRCDPISEHNRLYWYRQTLGQGPEFLTYFQNEAQLEKSRLLSDRFSAERPKGSFSTLEIQRTEQGDSAMYLCASSSREEGARVGELFFGEGSRLTVL.

The chain's CDR3 is CASSYSPGNTEAFF. The CDR3 nucleotides read TGTGCCAGCAGTTACTCCCCCGGGAACACTGAAGCTTTCTTT. This chain uses TRBV6-5 with TRBJ1-1; no clear D gene. Germline CDR1 MNHEY, CDR2 SVGAGI. Deletions cut 0 bases from V and 1 base from J, with 6 bases between. CDR3 length: 14 residues.

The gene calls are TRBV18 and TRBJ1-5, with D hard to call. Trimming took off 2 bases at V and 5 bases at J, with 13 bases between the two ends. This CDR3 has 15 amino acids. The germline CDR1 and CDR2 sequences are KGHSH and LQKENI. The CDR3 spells CASSPAGIGDQPQHF. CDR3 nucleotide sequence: TGTGCCAGCTCACCAGCGGGGATAGGTGATCAGCCCCAGCATTTT.

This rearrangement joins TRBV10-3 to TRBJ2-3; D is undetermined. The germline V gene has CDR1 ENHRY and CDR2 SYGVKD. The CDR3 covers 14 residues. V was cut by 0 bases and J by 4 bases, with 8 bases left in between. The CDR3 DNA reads TGTGCCATCAGTGAGTCGAATGCGCCAGATACGCAGTATTTT. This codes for CAISESNAPDTQYF.

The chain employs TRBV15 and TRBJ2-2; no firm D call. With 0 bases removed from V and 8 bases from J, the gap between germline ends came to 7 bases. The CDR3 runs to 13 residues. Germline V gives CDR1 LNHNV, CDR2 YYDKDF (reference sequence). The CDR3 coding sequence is TGTGCCACCAGCAGAGATGCGGTAGGGGAGCTGTTTTTT. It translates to CATSRDAVGELFF.

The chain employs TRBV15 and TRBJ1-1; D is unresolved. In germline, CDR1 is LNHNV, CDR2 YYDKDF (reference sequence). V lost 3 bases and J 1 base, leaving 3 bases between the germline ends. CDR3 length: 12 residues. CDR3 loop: CATSSGNTEAFF. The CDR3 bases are TGTGCCACCAGCAGCGGGAACACTGAAGCTTTCTTT.

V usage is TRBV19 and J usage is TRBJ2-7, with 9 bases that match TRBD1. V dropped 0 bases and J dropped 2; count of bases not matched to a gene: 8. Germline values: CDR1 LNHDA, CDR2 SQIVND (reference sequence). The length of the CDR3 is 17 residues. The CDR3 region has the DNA TGTGCCAGTAGTATAGATCTATGGACAGGGGACACCTACGAGCAGTACTTC. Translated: CASSIDLWTGDTYEQYF.

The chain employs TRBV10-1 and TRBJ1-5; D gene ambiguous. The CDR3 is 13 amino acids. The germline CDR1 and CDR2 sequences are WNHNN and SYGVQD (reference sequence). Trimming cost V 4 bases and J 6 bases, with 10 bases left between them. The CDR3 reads CASSVEIGQPQHF. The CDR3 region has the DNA TGCGCCAGCAGTGTGGAGATCGGTCAGCCCCAGCATTTT.

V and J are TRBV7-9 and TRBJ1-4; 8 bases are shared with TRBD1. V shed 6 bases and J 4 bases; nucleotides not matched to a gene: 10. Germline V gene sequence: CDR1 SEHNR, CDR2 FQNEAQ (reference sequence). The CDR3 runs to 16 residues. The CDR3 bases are TGTGCCAGCAGGCGCAAACAGGGGGATGGTAATGAAAAACTGTTTTTT. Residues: CASRRKQGDGNEKLFF.

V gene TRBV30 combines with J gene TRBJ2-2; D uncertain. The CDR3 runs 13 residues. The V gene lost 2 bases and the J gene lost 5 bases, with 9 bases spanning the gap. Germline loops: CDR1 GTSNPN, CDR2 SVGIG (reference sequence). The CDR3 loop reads CAWSSSVTGELFF. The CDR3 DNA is TGTGCCTGGAGTAGTTCGGTGACCGGGGAGCTGTTTTTT.

The CDR3 protein is CASRGTSSYEQYF. Written as DNA, the CDR3 is TGTGCCAGCAGGGGGACTAGCAGCTACGAGCAGTACTTC. This chain joins TRBV6-5 and TRBJ2-7, with 9 bases aligning to TRBD2. CDR3 size: 13 residues. With V trimmed by 6 bases and J by 3 bases, 3 bases remained unmatched. Germline V lookup: CDR1 MNHEY, CDR2 SVGAGI.

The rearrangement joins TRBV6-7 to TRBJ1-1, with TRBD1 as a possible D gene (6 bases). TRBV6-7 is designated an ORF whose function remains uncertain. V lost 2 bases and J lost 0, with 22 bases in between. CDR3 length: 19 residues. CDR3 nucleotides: TGTGCCAGCAGTTACCCGTACCGGGACACCGACGAAATGAACACTGAAGCTTTCTTT. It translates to CASSYPYRDTDEMNTEAFF.

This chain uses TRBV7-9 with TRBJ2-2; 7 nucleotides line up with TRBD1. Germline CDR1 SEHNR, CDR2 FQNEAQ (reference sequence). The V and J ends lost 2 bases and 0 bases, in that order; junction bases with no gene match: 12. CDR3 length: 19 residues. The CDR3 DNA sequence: TGTGCCAGCAGCTTATATCTCCCGAGGGGGCTAGCGAACACCGGGGAGCTGTTTTTT. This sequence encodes CASSLYLPRGLANTGELFF.